The clone carrying this T cell receptor (beta chain) was picked up a small number of times. The CDR3 extends over 15 amino acids. V lost 0 bases to trimming and J lost 7 bases, with 16 bases between them. Germline-derived CDR1 and CDR2 are SGHRS and YFSETQ. These data originate in a study of control samples from healthy donors and cancer patients. Sequencing was performed with immunoSEQ multiplex PCR; in TCRdb, only in-frame clones are kept and a portion is missing. The table has some 250,000 clones, over 75% seen once; the top ten hold approximately 12%. The sequencing sample was made of PBMCs. The clonotype was recovered from a woman aged 60-75 years with lung cancer. This chain uses TRBV5-1 with TRBJ1-2, with D possibly being TRBD1 (6 bases). The CDR3 reads CASSLAYRATGGYTF. Written as DNA, the CDR3 is TGCGCCAGCAGCTTGGCATACAGGGCAACGGGTGGCTACACCTTC.